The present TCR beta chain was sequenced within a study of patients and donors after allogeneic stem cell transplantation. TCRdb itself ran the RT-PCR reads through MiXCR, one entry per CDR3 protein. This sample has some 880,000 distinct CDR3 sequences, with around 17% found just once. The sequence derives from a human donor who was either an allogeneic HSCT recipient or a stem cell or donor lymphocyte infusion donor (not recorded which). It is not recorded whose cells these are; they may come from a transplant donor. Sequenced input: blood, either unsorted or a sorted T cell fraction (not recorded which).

The CDR3 reads CASSQQAEQFF. In DNA, the CDR3 is TGTGCCAGCAGCCAACAGGCTGAGCAGTTCTTC. V and J are TRBV3-1 and TRBJ2-1, with unresolved D. The CDR3 sequence is 11 residues long. Per germline, CDR1 LGHDT and CDR2 YNNKEL (reference sequence). V was clipped by 2 bases and J by 9 bases, with 5 bases between them.